These T cell receptor beta chains were read from a single sample in a study of graft-versus-host responses after intestinal transplantation. Their specific antigens are unknown. Measured with immunoSEQ multiplex PCR; TCRdb has only the in-frame clones, and not every one. The sample has roughly 120,000 clones; around nine tenths are singletons. Sequenced here: unstimulated CD4+ T cells sorted from spleen or lymph node cells, sampled before transplant. The receptors come from a human donor who was the organ donor for an intestinal transplant. CDR3s include the opening cysteine and the closing phenylalanine or tryptophan.

length: 16; J: TRBJ1-1; V: TRBV19; CDR3: CASSRQGRGGLVGAFF
length: 15; J: TRBJ2-2; V: TRBV7-9; CDR3: CASSLRTGGSGELFF
length: 16; J: TRBJ2-4; V: TRBV28; CDR3: CASSLRTSGRRNIQYF
length: 13; J: TRBJ1-1; V: TRBV30; CDR3: CAWSVYFDTEAFF
length: 16; J: TRBJ1-4; V: TRBV4-1; CDR3: CASSQEGQGRREKLFF
length: 15; J: TRBJ2-2; V: TRBV7-2; CDR3: CASSLDWTLPGELFF
length: 15; J: TRBJ1-1; V: TRBV4-1; CDR3: CASSQEVGTVDEAFF
length: 18; J: TRBJ1-5; V: TRBV4-1; CDR3: CASSQDVGGLSGNQPQHF
length: 11; J: TRBJ2-5; V: TRBV10-3; CDR3: CAVGGSWEQYF
length: 15; J: TRBJ2-1; V: TRBV7-2; CDR3: CASSLASGPYNEQFF
length: 13; J: TRBJ1-2; V: TRBV19; CDR3: CASTYRGNYGYTF
length: 17; J: TRBJ2-4; V: TRBV7-8; CDR3: CASSQRTLRDRWNIQYF
length: 15; J: TRBJ2-7; V: TRBV19; CDR3: CASSIGGGEAYEQYF
length: 14; J: TRBJ1-4; V: TRBV30; CDR3: CAWSRALQGEKLFF
length: 18; J: TRBJ1-5; V: TRBV19; CDR3: CASSPGQGAVLGNQPQHF
length: 13; J: TRBJ1-2; V: TRBV6-1; CDR3: CASRKGQGYGYTF
length: 15; J: TRBJ2-7; V: TRBV4-3; CDR3: CASSQAARDSYEQYF
length: 16; J: TRBJ2-2; V: TRBV18; CDR3: CASSPPDRGRTGELFF
length: 13; J: TRBJ1-1; V: TRBV5-1; CDR3: CASSQGRNTEAFF
length: 13; J: TRBJ1-2; V: TRBV7-9; CDR3: CASSRQGNYGYTF
length: 18; J: TRBJ2-5; V: TRBV9; CDR3: CASRNTIRGDNRFETQYF
length: 15; J: TRBJ2-1; V: TRBV5-6; CDR3: CASSKDRDRYNEQFF
length: 13; J: TRBJ1-2; V: TRBV28; CDR3: CASSGGLGYGYTF
length: 13; J: TRBJ1-5; V: TRBV6-6; CDR3: CASSKEGNQPQHF
length: 13; J: TRBJ2-5; V: TRBV2; CDR3: CASLGRVQETQYF
length: 16; J: TRBJ2-6; V: TRBV28; CDR3: CASSPPGDSGANVLTF
length: 14; J: TRBJ2-7; V: TRBV28; CDR3: CASSGRTGAHEQYF
length: 14; J: TRBJ1-4; V: TRBV19; CDR3: CASRHRSTNEKLFF
length: 16; J: TRBJ2-7; V: TRBV11-2; CDR3: CASSLALLAGVREQYF
length: 15; J: TRBJ2-2; V: TRBV27; CDR3: CASSGRWANTGELFF
length: 12; J: TRBJ1-2; V: TRBV28; CDR3: CASSLAGYGYTF
length: 14; J: TRBJ1-1; V: TRBV14; CDR3: CASSINRGATEAFF
length: 14; J: TRBJ1-1; V: TRBV4-1; CDR3: CASSRQGANTEAFF
length: 15; J: TRBJ2-7; V: TRBV10-1; CDR3: CASSEQAGGLYEQYF
length: 19; J: TRBJ1-6; V: TRBV4-1; CDR3: CASSQDSSIGSSYNSPLHF
length: 15; J: TRBJ2-6; V: TRBV18; CDR3: CASSPDFSGANVLTF
length: 13; J: TRBJ1-3; V: TRBV25-1; CDR3: CASISFSGNTIYF
length: 16; J: TRBJ2-2; V: TRBV29-1; CDR3: CSVEDVPGGGPGELFF
length: 14; J: TRBJ2-1; V: TRBV9; CDR3: CASSVSLPFRQQFF
length: 12; J: TRBJ2-5; V: TRBV7-6; CDR3: CASSARGETQYF
length: 14; J: TRBJ2-3; V: TRBV6-4; CDR3: CATGEQHSTDTQYF
length: 14; J: TRBJ2-7; V: TRBV27; CDR3: CASSFGTGPYEQYF
length: 13; J: TRBJ1-5; V: TRBV5-6; CDR3: CASSLGRSQPQHF
length: 15; J: TRBJ2-5; V: TRBV9; CDR3: CASSVGAGYQETQYF
length: 15; J: TRBJ2-1; V: TRBV29-1; CDR3: CSVWRGGSAYNEQFF
length: 13; J: TRBJ1-1; V: TRBV18; CDR3: CASSPGTTAEAFF
length: 15; J: TRBJ2-5; V: TRBV7-2; CDR3: CASSLEGTSAFNQYF
length: 16; J: TRBJ1-5; V: TRBV28; CDR3: CASTYHRRQGNQPQHF
length: 14; J: TRBJ2-7; V: TRBV7-2; CDR3: CASSWTSGSYEQYF
length: 13; J: TRBJ1-5; V: TRBV10-3; CDR3: CAISDRGNQPQHF
length: 15; J: TRBJ2-3; V: TRBV5-1; CDR3: CASSLLGFSTDTQYF
length: 17; J: TRBJ1-5; V: TRBV19; CDR3: CASSLHPGAGSNQPQHF
length: 15; J: TRBJ1-1; V: TRBV9; CDR3: CASSVGQGANTEAFF
length: 16; J: TRBJ2-3; V: TRBV4-1; CDR3: CASSHLRTRSTDTQYF
length: 14; J: TRBJ1-5; V: TRBV9; CDR3: CASSAGPVNQPQHF